Presented here are 14 T cell receptor beta chains from one specimen sequenced in a study of T cell repertoires in cytomegalovirus infection. Antigens of these TCRs are unknown. Via MiXCR, TCRdb re-called the reads, giving one row per CDR3 protein. The data contain 640,000 or so distinct CDR3 sequences, around a third of them singletons. The sequencing used cultured PBMCs, collected from culture after CMV antigen stimulation. The source is a human donor in good health (CMV status not recorded). Some clones in this sample may be carry-over from other donors' samples.

CDR3 DNA: TGTGCCAGCAGCCTAAACGCAGACCTACGCGGTCAGCCCCAGCATTTT. Its translation: CASSLNADLRGQPQHF. The gene calls are TRBV9 and TRBJ1-5; D is undetermined. The CDR3 has 16 amino acids. V was clipped by 4 bases and J by 6 bases, with 20 bases between them. Germline-derived CDR1 and CDR2 are SGDLS and YYNGEE.

The V call is TRBV6-2 or TRBV6-3, the J call TRBJ2-6; tentative D call: TRBD2 (6 bases). There are 15 residues in the CDR3. Germline assignment: CDR1 MNHEY and CDR2 SVGEGT. Trimming removed 6 bases from V and 1 base from J, with 10 bases in between. The CDR3: CASRPAGSGANVLTF. The CDR3, as DNA: TGTGCCAGCAGACCGGCGGGGTCTGGGGCCAACGTCCTGACTTTC.

This clonotype was counted at least ten times. The chain carries TRBV7-2 and TRBJ2-5; D is unclear. Germline V gene data show CDR1 as SGHTA and CDR2 as FQGNSA. The CDR3 runs to 13 residues. V was pared by 10 bases and J by 4 bases, with 16 bases between. The CDR3, as DNA: TGTGCCATATACGGCGGATTTGGAGAGACCCAGTACTTC. Translated, it gives CAIYGGFGETQYF. Full variable domain (missing parts from reference TRBV7-2 and TRBJ2-5): GAGVSQSPSNKVTEKGKDVELRCDPISGHTALYWYRQSLGQGLEFLIYFQGNSAPDKSGLPSDRFSAERTGGSVSTLTIQRTQQEDSAVYLCAIYGGFGETQYFGPGTRLLVL.

This clonotype was recorded a few times. The V call is TRBV10-3, the J call TRBJ2-1, with 7 positions matching TRBD2. Germline trimming cut 6 bases from V and 8 bases from J; bases unmatched to any gene: 4. The CDR3 runs to 12 residues. Per germline, CDR1 ENHRY and CDR2 SYGVKD. The CDR3 DNA sequence: TGTGCCATCAGCCTAGCGGCTGATGAGCAGTTCTTC. This codes for CAISLAADEQFF.

This clonotype was observed at least ten times. J is TRBJ1-6 and V is TRBV5-6, with D uncertain. The germline CDR1 and CDR2 sequences are SGHDT and YYEEEE. This CDR3 has 14 residues. Trimming shortened V by 2 bases and J by 4 bases, and 7 bases separated the two germline ends. The CDR3 coding sequence is TGTGCCAGCAGCTTAGGGCAGTATAATTCACCCCTCCACTTT. It codes for CASSLGQYNSPLHF.

This clonotype was recorded a few times. The V and J genes are TRBV14 and TRBJ1-2, with 7 bases that match TRBD1. Germline V gene data show CDR1 as SGHDN and CDR2 as FVKESK. V dropped 5 bases and J dropped 4; count of bases not matched to a gene: 16. The CDR3 is made up of 17 amino acids. In nucleotides, the CDR3 is TGTGCCAGCAGCTTACCAAGTGTACAGGGGAGAATCTATGGCTACACCTTC. As protein: CASSLPSVQGRIYGYTF.

The V call is TRBV12-3 or TRBV12-4, the J call TRBJ1-1; D gene uncertain. The V and J ends lost 1 base and 10 bases respectively, with 10 bases between them. The length of the CDR3 is 12 residues. The DNA for the CDR3 is TGTGCCAGCAGTTTAGGCGTTACCGGAGCTTTCTTT. Protein sequence: CASSLGVTGAFF.

This clonotype was counted between two and nine times. The junction does not match germline at one end; this may be a read error. This chain uses TRBV28 with TRBJ2-1; TRBD2 might be the D (7 bases). Germline V lookup: CDR1 MDHEN, CDR2 SYDVKM. CDR3 length equals 14 residues. CDR3 in amino acids: CASGFAGAFDEQFF. The CDR3 DNA sequence: TGTGCCAGCGGTTTTGCGGGGGCATTCGATGAGCAGTTCTTC.

This clonotype was detected only a few times. The chain couples TRBV7-7 to TRBJ2-3; D might be TRBD2 (6 bases). Trimming took 7 bases from V and 0 from J, leaving 20 bases between them. CDR3 length: 17 amino acids. Per the germline V gene, CDR1 is SSHAT and CDR2 is FNYEAQ (reference sequence). The chain's CDR3 is CASTRPADGTSTDTQYF. DNA for the CDR3: TGTGCCAGCACGCGACCGGCTGACGGGACTAGCACAGATACGCAGTATTTT.

CDR3 in DNA: TGTGCCAGCAGCTTAGATCGGGGTTTCAATGAGCAGTTCTTC. Its translation: CASSLDRGFNEQFF. The chain joins TRBV11-3 to TRBJ2-1, with D possibly matching TRBD2 (5 bases). V lost 0 bases and J lost 6, with 9 bases in between. The germline CDR1 and CDR2 sequences are SGHNT and YENEEA. CDR3 size: 14 residues.

This sequence joins TRBV20-1 and TRBJ2-1; perhaps TRBD2 as D (6 bases). This CDR3 comprises 15 residues. Germline V gene lookup returns CDR1 DFQATT and CDR2 SNEGSKA (reference sequence). The V end was cut by 2 bases, the J end by 4 bases, with 15 bases between. CDR3 loop: CSARKRPGLYNEQFF. In DNA form, the CDR3 reads TGCAGTGCTAGAAAAAGACCGGGACTGTACAATGAGCAGTTCTTC.

This clonotype appeared a few times. The chain recombines TRBV7-9 with TRBJ1-4, with D uncertain. The V gene lost 8 bases and the J gene lost 5 bases, with 9 bases spanning the gap. Germline lookup yields CDR1 SEHNR and CDR2 FQNEAQ (reference sequence). CDR3 size: 12 residues. Here the CDR3 reads CASRRENEKLFF. In nucleotides, the CDR3 is TGTGCCAGCCGCCGGGAAAATGAAAAACTGTTTTTT.

CDR3 protein: CASSGAGAGANVLTF. Written as DNA, the CDR3 is TGTGCCAGCAGTGGAGCAGGGGCTGGGGCCAACGTCCTGACTTTC. The chain employs TRBV12-3 or TRBV12-4 and TRBJ2-6; perhaps TRBD1 as D (6 bases). The CDR3 loop spans 15 amino acids. V dropped 5 bases and J dropped 2 bases, with 10 bases sitting between them.

This clonotype was picked up a small number of times. This chain uses TRBV20-1 with TRBJ2-7, with D possibly matching TRBD2 (6 bases). This CDR3 region has 15 residues. Looked up from germline, CDR1 is DFQATT and CDR2 is SNEGSKA (reference sequence). V was pared by 0 bases and J by 4 bases, with 16 bases between. In DNA form, the CDR3 reads TGCAGTGCTAGAGATCCCGGGAGCCTTGGGTACGAGCAGTACTTC. The encoded protein is CSARDPGSLGYEQYF.